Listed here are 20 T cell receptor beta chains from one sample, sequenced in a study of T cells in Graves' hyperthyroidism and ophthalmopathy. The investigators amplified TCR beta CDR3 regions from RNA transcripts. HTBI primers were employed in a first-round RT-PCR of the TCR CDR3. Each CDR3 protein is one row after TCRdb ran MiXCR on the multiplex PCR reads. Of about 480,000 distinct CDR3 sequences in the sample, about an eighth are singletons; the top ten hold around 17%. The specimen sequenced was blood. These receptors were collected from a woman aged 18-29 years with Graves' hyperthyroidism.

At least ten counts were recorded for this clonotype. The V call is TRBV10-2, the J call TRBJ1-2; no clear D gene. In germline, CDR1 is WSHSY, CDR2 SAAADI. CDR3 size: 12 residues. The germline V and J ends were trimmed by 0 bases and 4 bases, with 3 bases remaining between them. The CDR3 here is CASSESIYGYTF. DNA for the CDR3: TGCGCCAGCAGTGAGTCGATCTATGGCTACACCTTC.

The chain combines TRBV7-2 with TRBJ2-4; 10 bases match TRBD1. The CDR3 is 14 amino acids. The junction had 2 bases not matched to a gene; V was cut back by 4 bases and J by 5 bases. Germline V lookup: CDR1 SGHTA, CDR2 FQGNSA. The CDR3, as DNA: TGTGCCAGCAGCTACGGACAGGGGGAAAACATTCAGTACTTC. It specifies CASSYGQGENIQYF. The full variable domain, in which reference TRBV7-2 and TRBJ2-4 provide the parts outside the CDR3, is GAGVSQSPSNKVTEKGKDVELRCDPISGHTALYWYRQSLGQGLEFLIYFQGNSAPDKSGLPSDRFSAERTGGSVSTLTIQRTQQEDSAVYLCASSYGQGENIQYFGAGTRLSVL.

In DNA form, the CDR3 reads TGTGCCAGTAGTATGGCTACAGGGGGCTATGGCTACACCTTC. Translated, it gives CASSMATGGYGYTF. The V call is TRBV19, the J call TRBJ1-2; 8 bases are a match to TRBD1. V lost 3 bases, J lost 4 bases, and 4 bases stayed unmatched. This CDR3 has 14 amino acids. CDR1 and CDR2 (germline): LNHDA, SQIVND (reference sequence).

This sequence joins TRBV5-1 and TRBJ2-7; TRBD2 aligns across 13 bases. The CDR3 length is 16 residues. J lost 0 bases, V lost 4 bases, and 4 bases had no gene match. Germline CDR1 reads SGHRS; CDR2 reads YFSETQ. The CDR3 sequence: CASSQGLAGTSYEQYF. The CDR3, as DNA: TGCGCCAGCAGCCAGGGACTAGCGGGGACCTCCTACGAGCAGTACTTC.

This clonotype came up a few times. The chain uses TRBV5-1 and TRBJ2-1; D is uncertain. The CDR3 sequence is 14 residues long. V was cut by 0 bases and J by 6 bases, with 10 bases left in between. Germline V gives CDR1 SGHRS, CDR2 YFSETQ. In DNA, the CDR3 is TGCGCCAGCAGCTTGGGGGGTAGCCTCAATGAGCAGTTCTTC. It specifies CASSLGGSLNEQFF.

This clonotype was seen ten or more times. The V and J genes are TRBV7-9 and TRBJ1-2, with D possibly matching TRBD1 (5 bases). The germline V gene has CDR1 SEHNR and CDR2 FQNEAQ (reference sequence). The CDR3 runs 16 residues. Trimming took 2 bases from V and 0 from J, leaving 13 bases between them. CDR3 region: CASSLTRDGANYGYTF. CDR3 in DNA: TGTGCCAGCAGCTTAACCCGGGACGGAGCTAACTATGGCTACACCTTC. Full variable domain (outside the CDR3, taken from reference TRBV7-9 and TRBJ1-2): DTGVSQNPRHKITKRGQNVTFRCDPISEHNRLYWYRQTLGQGPEFLTYFQNEAQLEKSRLLSDRFSAERPKGSFSTLEIQRTEQGDSAMYLCASSLTRDGANYGYTFGSGTRLTVV.

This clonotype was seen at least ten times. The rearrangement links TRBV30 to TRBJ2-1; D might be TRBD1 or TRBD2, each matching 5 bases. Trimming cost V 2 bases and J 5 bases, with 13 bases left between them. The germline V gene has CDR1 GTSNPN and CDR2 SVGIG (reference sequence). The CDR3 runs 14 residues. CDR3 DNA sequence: TGTGCCTGGAGTCCAGGGTCGACTAACAATGAGCAGTTCTTC. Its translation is CAWSPGSTNNEQFF.

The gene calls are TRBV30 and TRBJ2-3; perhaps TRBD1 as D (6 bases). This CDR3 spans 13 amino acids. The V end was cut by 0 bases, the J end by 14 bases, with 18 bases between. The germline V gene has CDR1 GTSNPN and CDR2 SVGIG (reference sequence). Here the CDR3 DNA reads TGTGCCTGGAGTGTACAGGGCGAAACGAGTCCGTATTTT. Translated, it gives CAWSVQGETSPYF.

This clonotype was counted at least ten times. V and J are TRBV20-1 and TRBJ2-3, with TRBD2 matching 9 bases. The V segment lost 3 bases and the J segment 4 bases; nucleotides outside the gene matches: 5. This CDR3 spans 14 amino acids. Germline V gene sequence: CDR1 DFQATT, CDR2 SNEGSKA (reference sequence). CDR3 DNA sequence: TGCAGTGCTAGTGGGCGGGAGGGCGCAGATACGCAGTATTTT. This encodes CSASGREGADTQYF.

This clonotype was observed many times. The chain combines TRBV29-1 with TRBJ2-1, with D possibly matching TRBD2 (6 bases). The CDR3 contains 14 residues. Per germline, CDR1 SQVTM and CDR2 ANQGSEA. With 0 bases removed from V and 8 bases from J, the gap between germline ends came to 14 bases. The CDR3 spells CSVEEPPASDEQFF. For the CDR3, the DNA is TGCAGCGTTGAAGAACCCCCGGCTAGCGATGAGCAGTTCTTC.

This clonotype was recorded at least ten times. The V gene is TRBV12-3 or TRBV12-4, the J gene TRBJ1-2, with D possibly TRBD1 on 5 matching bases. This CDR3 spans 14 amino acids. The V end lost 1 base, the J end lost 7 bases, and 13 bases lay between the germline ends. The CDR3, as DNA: TGTGCCAGCAGTTTAGTAGGGCAGGGTACTGGCTACACCTTC. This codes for CASSLVGQGTGYTF.

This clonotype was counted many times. The CDR3 DNA follows: TGCAGTGCTAGAGATGGAAGCAATCAGCCCCAGCATTTT. Its protein product is CSARDGSNQPQHF. This rearrangement joins TRBV20-1 to TRBJ1-5; D remains ambiguous. V gave up 0 bases and J gave up 1 base, with 4 bases separating them. The V gene's germline CDR1 is DFQATT and CDR2 SNEGSKA (reference sequence). This CDR3 is built from 13 residues.

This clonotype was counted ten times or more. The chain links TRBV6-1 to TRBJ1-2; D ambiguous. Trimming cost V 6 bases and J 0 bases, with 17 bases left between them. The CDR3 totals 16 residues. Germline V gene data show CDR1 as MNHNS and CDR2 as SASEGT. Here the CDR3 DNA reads TGTGCCAGCAGCGCTGTTGCCTTGGACGCTAACTATGGCTACACCTTC. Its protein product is CASSAVALDANYGYTF.

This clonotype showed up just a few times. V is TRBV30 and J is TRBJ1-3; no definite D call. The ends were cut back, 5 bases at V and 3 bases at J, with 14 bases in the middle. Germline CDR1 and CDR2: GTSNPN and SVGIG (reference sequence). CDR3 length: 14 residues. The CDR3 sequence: CAWVPRNRGNTIYF. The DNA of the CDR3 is TGTGCCTGGGTCCCCCGGAATCGTGGAAACACCATATATTTT.

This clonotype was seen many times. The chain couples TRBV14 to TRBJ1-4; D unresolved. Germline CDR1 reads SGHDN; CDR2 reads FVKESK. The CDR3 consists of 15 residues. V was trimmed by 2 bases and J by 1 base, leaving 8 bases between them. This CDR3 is CASSQRGRTNEKLFF. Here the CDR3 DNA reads TGTGCCAGCAGCCAACGTGGCAGAACTAATGAAAAACTGTTTTTT.

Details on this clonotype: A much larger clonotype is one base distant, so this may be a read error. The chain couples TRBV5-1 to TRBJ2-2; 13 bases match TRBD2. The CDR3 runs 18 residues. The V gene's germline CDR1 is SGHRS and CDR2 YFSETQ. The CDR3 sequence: CASSPGLAGDGVGGELSF. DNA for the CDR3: TGCGCCAGCAGTCCCGGACTAGCGGGAGATGGCGTGGGCGGGGAGCTGTCTTTT. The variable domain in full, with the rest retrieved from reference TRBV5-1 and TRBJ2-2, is KAGVTQTPRYLIKTRGQQVTLSCSPISGHRSVSWYQQTPGQGLQFLFEYFSETQRNKGNFPGRFSGRQFSNSRSEMNVSTLELGDSALYLCASSPGLAGDGVGGELSFGEGSRLTVL.

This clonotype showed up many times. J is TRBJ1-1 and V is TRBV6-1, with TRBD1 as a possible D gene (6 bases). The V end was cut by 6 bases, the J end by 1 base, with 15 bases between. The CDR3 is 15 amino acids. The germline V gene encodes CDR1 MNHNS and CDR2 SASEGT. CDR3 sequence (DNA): TGTGCCAGCAGGCTAACAGGGACTTGGAACACTGAAGCTTTCTTT. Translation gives CASRLTGTWNTEAFF.

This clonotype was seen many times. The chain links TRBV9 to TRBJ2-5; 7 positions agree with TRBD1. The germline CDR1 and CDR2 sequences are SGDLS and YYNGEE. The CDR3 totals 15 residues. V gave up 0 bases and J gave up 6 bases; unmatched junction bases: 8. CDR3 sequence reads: CASSVAPDRSKTQYF. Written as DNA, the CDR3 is TGTGCCAGCAGCGTAGCCCCGGACAGGTCTAAGACCCAGTACTTC.

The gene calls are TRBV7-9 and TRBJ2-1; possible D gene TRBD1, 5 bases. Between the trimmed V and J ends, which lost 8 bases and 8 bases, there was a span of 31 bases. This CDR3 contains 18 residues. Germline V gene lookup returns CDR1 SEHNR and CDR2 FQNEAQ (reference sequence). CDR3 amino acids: CASRSPRGRASPVDEQFF. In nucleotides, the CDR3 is TGTGCCAGCCGCTCCCCCCGCGGCAGGGCCTCCCCGGTCGATGAGCAGTTCTTC.

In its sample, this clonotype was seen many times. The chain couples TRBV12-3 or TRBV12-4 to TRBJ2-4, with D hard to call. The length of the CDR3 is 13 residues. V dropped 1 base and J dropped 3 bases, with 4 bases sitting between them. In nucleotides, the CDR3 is TGTGCCAGCAGTTTAGATGGCAAAAACATTCAGTACTTC. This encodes CASSLDGKNIQYF.